These 5 T cell receptor beta chains were sequenced from one sample in a study of T cells after yellow fever vaccination. Each CDR3 protein gets one entry after TCRdb re-called the 5' RACE reads with MiXCR. The sample contains about 350,000 distinct CDR3 sequences, roughly 7.5% of which appear only once. The sample in question was PBMCs, obtained roughly 47 days after the first yellow fever vaccination. These TCRs come from a man younger than 30 who received the YFV17D yellow fever vaccine.

This clonotype was detected only a few times. In DNA form, the CDR3 reads TGTGCCAGCAGGGATACAGGGGGCCAGGAGACCCAGTACTTC. It codes for CASRDTGGQETQYF. The rearrangement links TRBV5-5 to TRBJ2-5; TRBD1 matches at 9 bases. Trimming at V came to 5 bases and at J to 5 bases, leaving 7 bases not matched to a gene. Germline assignment: CDR1 SGHKS and CDR2 YYEKEE (reference sequence). The CDR3 has 14 amino acids.

This clonotype turned up a few times. The chain's CDR3 is CSASVRNQPQHF. As DNA, the CDR3 is TGCAGTGCTAGCGTTCGGAATCAGCCCCAGCATTTT. The chain joins TRBV20-1 to TRBJ1-5; D is ambiguous. V lost 3 bases and J lost 4, with 7 bases in between. The CDR3 consists of 12 residues. Germline-derived CDR1 and CDR2 are DFQATT and SNEGSKA (reference sequence).

The rearrangement uses TRBV10-3 and TRBJ1-5; D unresolved. Trimming took off 5 bases at V and 3 bases at J, with 5 bases between the two ends. Germline CDR1 is ENHRY and CDR2 is SYGVKD. The CDR3 runs 12 residues. The CDR3 sequence: CAISPNNQPQHF. The CDR3 nucleotides read TGTGCCATCAGTCCGAACAATCAGCCCCAGCATTTT.

This clonotype was seen more than once but under ten times. The gene calls are TRBV5-1 and TRBJ1-2, with 7 bases lining up with TRBD1. J was trimmed by 8 bases and V by 4 bases; bases with no gene match: 11. The CDR3 is 14 residues long. The V gene's germline CDR1 is SGHRS and CDR2 YFSETQ. In DNA, the CDR3 is TGCGCCAGCAGCCGGACCGACAGGGACTGGGGCTACACCTTC. Encoded protein: CASSRTDRDWGYTF.

A note on this clonotype: One end of the junction does not line up with germline, which may come from a read error. The chain recombines TRBV12-3 or TRBV12-4 with TRBJ1-2, with D perhaps TRBD1 (5 bases). This CDR3 is 12 amino acids long. The CDR3 DNA follows: TGTGCCAGCAGTTTACAGGGCTATGGCTCCACCTTC. Protein: CASSLQGYGSTF.